These T cell receptor beta chains were read from a single sample in a study of beta chain features in type 1 diabetes. Sequencing used immunoSEQ multiplex PCR; TCRdb keeps in-frame clones, though not all of them. The data contain around 290,000 clones, 8% of them seen just once; the ten biggest clones take up 1%. The source material was central memory CD4+ T cells from blood. All receptors derive from a woman younger than 30 in good health. The CDR3 runs from the conserved cysteine through the conserved F or W. A D gene is named only where the DNA matches it firmly. Clone size is shown for a subset of rows, as once, few, many or a class of expanded clone.

DNA	CDR3	J	D	length	size	V
TGTGCCAGCAGCTCCACACCCTTTCAGCCCCAGCATTTT	CASSSTPFQPQHF	TRBJ1-5	NA	13	NA	TRBV5-4
TGTGCCAGCAGCCGGGACGGAAACTATGGCTACACCTTC	CASSRDGNYGYTF	TRBJ1-2	NA	13	few	TRBV2
TGTGCCAGCAGCCGACAGAACCTAAATTCACCCCTCCACTTT	CASSRQNLNSPLHF	TRBJ1-6	NA	14	few	TRBV6-6
TGTGCCAGCAGCCCCGACGCAGACAGACCCAATCAGCCCCAGCATTTT	CASSPDADRPNQPQHF	TRBJ1-5	NA	16	NA	TRBV5-5
TGCGCCAGCAGCTTGGAAACGGGGCCCTACAATGAGCAGTTCTTC	CASSLETGPYNEQFF	TRBJ2-1	NA	15	few	TRBV5-1
TGTGCCAGCAGCTTAACGGCGGCGGGAGGGTATGAGCAGTTCTTC	CASSLTAAGGYEQFF	TRBJ2-1	TRBD2	15	few	TRBV7-3
TGTGCCAGCAGCTTGACTAGCGGGGGAAAAGGGGAGACCCAGTACTTC	CASSLTSGGKGETQYF	TRBJ2-5	TRBD2	16	few	TRBV5-4
TGTGCCAGCAGTGAGCAGACAGGGACGGATCAGCCCCAGCATTTT	CASSEQTGTDQPQHF	TRBJ1-5	TRBD1	15	few	TRBV6-1
TGTGCCAGCAGCAACACGGACACTGGTCTGTGGGGAAACACCATATATTTT	CASSNTDTGLWGNTIYF	TRBJ1-3	NA	17	few	TRBV7-6
TGTGCCAGTAGTGCCCGATCCGGGACAGCGATGGCAGATACGCAGTATTTT	CASSARSGTAMADTQYF	TRBJ2-3	TRBD1	17	few	TRBV19
TGTGCCAGCAGCTTAGCGGGGGTGACCTACAATGAGCAGTTCTTC	CASSLAGVTYNEQFF	TRBJ2-1	NA	15	few	TRBV7-9
TGTGCCAGCTCACCCCGAGCTGGGACTAGCGGGGCCTACGAGCAGTACTTC	CASSPRAGTSGAYEQYF	TRBJ2-7	TRBD2	17	NA	TRBV18
TGTGCCAGCTCACCACCTGTCCGGACAGATACGCAGTATTTT	CASSPPVRTDTQYF	TRBJ2-3	NA	14	NA	TRBV18
TGTGCCAGCAGCCGACAGGGGGATACTGAAGCTTTCTTT	CASSRQGDTEAFF	TRBJ1-1	TRBD1	13	NA	TRBV6-6
TGTGCCAGCACCTCCGGGGGGGGAGACACAGATACGCAGTATTTT	CASTSGGGDTDTQYF	TRBJ2-3	TRBD2	15	few	TRBV28